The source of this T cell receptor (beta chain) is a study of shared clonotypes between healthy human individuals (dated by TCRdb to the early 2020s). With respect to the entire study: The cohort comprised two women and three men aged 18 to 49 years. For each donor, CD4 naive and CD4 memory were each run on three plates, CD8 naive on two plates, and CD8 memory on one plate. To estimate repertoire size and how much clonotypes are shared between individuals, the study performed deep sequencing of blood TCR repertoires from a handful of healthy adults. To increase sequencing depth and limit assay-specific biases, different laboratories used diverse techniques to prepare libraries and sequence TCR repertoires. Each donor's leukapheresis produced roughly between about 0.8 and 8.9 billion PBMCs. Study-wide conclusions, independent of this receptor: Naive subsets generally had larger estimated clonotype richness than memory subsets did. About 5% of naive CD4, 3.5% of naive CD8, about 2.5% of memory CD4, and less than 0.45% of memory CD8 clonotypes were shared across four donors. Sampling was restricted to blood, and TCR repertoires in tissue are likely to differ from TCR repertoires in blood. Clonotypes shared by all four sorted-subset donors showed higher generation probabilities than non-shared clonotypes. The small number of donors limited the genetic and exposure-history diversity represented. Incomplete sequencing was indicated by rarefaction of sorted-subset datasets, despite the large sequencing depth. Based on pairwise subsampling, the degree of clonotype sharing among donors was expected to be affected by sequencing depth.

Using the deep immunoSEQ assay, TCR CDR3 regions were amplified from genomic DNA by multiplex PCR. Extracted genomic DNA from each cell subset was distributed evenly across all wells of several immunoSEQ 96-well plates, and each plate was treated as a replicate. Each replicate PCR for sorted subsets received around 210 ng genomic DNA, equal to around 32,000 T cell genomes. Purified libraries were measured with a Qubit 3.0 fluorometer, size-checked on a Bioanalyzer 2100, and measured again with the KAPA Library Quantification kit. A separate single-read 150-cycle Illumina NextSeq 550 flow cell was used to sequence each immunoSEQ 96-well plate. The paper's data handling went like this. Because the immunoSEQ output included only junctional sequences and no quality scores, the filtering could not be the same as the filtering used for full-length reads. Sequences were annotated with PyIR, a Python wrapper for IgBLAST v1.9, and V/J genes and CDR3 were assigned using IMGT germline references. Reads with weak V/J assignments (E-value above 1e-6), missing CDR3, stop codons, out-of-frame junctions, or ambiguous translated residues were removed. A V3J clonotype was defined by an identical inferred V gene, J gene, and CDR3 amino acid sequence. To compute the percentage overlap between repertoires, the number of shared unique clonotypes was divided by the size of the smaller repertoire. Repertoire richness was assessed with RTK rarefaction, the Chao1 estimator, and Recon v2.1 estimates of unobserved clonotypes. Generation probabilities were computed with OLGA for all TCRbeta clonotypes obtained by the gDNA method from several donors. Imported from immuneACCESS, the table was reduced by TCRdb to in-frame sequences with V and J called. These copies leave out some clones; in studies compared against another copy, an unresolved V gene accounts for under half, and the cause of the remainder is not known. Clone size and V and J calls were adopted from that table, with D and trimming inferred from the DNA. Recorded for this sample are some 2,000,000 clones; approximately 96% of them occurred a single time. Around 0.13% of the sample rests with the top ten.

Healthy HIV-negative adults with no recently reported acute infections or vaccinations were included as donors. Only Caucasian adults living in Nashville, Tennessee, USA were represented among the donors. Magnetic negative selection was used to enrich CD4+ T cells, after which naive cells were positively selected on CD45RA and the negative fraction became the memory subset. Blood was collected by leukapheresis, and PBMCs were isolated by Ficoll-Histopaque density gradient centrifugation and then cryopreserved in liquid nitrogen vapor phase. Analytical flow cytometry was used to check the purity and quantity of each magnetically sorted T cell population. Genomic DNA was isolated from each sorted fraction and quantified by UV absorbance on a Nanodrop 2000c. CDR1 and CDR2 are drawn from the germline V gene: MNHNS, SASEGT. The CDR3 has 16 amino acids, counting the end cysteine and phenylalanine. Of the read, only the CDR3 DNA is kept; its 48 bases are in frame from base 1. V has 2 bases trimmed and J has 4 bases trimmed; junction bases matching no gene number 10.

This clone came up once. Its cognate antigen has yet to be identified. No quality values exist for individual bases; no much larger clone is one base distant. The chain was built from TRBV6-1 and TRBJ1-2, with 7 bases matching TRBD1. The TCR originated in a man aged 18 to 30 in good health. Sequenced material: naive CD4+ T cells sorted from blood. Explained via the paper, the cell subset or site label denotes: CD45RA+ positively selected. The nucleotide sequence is TGTGCCAGCAGTGAAATCCGGGGACAGTTAGGCTATGGCTACACCTTC. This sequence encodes CASSEIRGQLGYGYTF.